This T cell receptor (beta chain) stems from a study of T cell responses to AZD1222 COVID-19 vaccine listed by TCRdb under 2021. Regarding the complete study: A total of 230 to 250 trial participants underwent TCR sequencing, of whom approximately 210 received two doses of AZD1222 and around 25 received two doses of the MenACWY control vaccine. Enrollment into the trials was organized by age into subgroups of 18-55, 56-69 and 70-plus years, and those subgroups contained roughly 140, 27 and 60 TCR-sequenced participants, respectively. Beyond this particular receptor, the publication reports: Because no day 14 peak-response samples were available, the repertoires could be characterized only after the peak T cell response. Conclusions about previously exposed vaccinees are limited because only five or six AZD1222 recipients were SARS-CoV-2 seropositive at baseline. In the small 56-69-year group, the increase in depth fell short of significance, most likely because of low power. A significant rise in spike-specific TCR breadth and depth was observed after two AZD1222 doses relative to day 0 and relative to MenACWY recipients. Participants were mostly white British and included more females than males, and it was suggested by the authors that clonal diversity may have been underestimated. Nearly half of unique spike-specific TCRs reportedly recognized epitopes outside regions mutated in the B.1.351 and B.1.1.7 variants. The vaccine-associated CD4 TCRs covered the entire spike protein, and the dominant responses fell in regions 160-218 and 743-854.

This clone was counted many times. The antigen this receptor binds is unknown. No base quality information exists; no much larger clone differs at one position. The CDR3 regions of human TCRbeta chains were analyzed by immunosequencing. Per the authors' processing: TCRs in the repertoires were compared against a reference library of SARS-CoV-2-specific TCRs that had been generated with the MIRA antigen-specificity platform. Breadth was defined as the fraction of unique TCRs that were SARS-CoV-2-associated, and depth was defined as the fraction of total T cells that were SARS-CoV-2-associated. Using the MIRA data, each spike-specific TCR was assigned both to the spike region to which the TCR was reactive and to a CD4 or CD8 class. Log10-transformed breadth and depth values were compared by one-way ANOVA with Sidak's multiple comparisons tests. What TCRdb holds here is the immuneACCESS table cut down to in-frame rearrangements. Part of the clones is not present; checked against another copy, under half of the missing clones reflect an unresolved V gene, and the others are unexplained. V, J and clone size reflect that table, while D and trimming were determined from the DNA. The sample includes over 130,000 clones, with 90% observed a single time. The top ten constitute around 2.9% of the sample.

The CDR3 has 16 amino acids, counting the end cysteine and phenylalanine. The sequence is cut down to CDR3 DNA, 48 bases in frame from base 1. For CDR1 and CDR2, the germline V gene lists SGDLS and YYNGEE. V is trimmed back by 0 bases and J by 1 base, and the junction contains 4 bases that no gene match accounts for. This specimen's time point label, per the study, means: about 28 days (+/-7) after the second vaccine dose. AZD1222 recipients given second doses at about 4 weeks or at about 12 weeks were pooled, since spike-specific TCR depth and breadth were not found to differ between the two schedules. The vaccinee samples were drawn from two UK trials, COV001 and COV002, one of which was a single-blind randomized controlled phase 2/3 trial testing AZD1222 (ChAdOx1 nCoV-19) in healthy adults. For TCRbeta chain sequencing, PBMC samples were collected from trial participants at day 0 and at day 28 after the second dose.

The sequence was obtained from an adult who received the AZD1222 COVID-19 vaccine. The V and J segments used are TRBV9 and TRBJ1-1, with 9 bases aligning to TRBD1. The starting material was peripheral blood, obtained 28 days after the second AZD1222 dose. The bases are TGTGCCAGCAGCGTAGCCTTACAGGGGGCGAACACTGAAGCTTTCTTT. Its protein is CASSVALQGANTEAFF.